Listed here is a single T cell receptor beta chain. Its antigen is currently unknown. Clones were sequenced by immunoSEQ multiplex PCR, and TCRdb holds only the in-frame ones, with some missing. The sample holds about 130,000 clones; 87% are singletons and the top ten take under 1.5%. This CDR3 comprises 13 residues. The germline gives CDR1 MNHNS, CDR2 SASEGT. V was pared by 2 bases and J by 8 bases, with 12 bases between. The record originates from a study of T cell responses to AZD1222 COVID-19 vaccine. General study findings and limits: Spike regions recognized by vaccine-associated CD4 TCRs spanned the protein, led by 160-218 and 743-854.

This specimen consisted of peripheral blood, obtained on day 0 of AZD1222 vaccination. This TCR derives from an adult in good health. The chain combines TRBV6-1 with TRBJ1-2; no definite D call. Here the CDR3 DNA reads TGTGCCAGCAGTGAACCCGAGCGACGGGGCTACACCTTC. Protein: CASSEPERRGYTF.